This entry lists 2 T cell receptor beta chains sequenced from one sample in a study of blood T cell repertoires in COVID-19. The repertoire was sequenced with immunoSEQ multiplex PCR; TCRdb's copy has only in-frame clones and lacks some. The sample shows about 140,000 clones, over 65% of them seen only once. The specimen was peripheral blood. The receptors come from a man over 45 with acute or convalescent COVID-19.

The chain employs TRBV15 and TRBJ2-7, with a tentative D call TRBD1 (6 bases). CDR3 length: 14 amino acids. The germline V and J ends were trimmed by 0 bases and 2 bases, with 8 bases remaining between them. Germline V CDR1 and CDR2: LNHNV, YYDKDF (reference sequence). CDR3 loop: CATSRDRGPYEQYV. As DNA, the CDR3 is TGTGCCACCAGCAGAGACAGGGGCCCCTACGAGCAGTACGTC.

V usage is TRBV10-3 and J usage is TRBJ2-1; 8 positions agree with TRBD1. CDR3 length equals 14 residues. With 10 bases clipped from V and 8 bases from J, the junction kept 13 bases outside the gene matches. CDR1 and CDR2 from the germline V gene are ENHRY and SYGVKD. CDR3 DNA: TGTGCCACCGGTAGGACAGGGCAACGCGATGAGCAGTTCTTC. This codes for CATGRTGQRDEQFF.